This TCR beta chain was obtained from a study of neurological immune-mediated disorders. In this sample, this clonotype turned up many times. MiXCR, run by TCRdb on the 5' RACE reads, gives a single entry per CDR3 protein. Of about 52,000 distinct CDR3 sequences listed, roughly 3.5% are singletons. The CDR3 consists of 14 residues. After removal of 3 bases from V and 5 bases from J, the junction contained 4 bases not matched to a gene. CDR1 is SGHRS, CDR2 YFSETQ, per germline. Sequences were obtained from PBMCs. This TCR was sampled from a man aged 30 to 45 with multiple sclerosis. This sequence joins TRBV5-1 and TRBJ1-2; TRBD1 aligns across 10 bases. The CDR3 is CASSWDRGSYGYTF. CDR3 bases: TGCGCCAGCAGCTGGGACAGGGGCTCATATGGCTACACCTTC.